The 17 T cell receptor beta chains presented below share a single source sample, sequenced in a study of T cell repertoires in cytomegalovirus infection. Each CDR3 protein gets one entry after TCRdb re-called the reads with MiXCR. Of 45,000 to 55,000 distinct CDR3 sequences listed, 20% to 25% are singletons. The antigens for these receptors are not known. Sample: CD8+ T cells from cultured PBMCs, taken from culture after CMV antigen stimulation. The receptors were gathered from a human donor in good health (CMV status not recorded). Some clones in this sample may be carry-over from other donors' samples.

This chain uses TRBV20-1 with TRBJ1-2; perhaps TRBD1 as D (6 bases). The CDR3 spans 13 residues. V was shortened by 5 bases and J by 8 bases, with 18 bases between the two germline ends. CDR1 DFQATT and CDR2 SNEGSKA come from the germline V gene (reference sequence). The CDR3 loop reads CSAPRGPQGGYTF. The CDR3 DNA sequence: TGCAGTGCTCCAAGAGGACCCCAGGGGGGCTACACCTTC.

This chain links TRBV28 with TRBJ2-2; 11 nucleotides match TRBD2. The CDR3 sequence is 16 residues long. In germline, CDR1 is MDHEN, CDR2 SYDVKM. The trim removed 6 bases at V and 1 base at J, leaving 4 bases unmatched. In DNA form, the CDR3 reads TGTGCCAGCAGGCCTACTAGCGGGAGGAACACCGGGGAGCTGTTTTTT. It encodes CASRPTSGRNTGELFF.

This clonotype was counted a few times. V usage is TRBV7-9 and J usage is TRBJ2-1; 7 positions agree with TRBD2. With V trimmed by 1 base and J by 4 bases, 1 base remained unmatched. CDR1 SEHNR and CDR2 FQNEAQ come from the germline V gene (reference sequence). This CDR3 is built from 14 residues. The DNA of the CDR3 is TGTGCCAGCAGCTTAGAAGCGGGGTACAATGAGCAGTTCTTC. Translation gives CASSLEAGYNEQFF.

This clonotype turned up a few times. The chain carries TRBV27 and TRBJ1-4; a possible D gene is TRBD1 (6 bases). This CDR3 comprises 15 residues. V lost 5 bases, J lost 3 bases, and 13 bases lay in between. Germline CDR1 is MNHEY and CDR2 is SMNVEV (reference sequence). The CDR3 DNA reads as TGTGCCAGCAGTCAACAGGGCTGGGCTAATGAAAAACTGTTTTTT. This translates into CASSQQGWANEKLFF.

This clonotype was seen a handful of times. The V call is TRBV6-2 or TRBV6-3, the J call TRBJ1-2, with D uncertain. Germline CDR1 is MNHEY and CDR2 is SVGEGT. CDR3 size: 15 residues. The V and J ends lost 4 bases and 3 bases respectively, with 15 bases between them. CDR3 sequence reads: CASSSVEENYYGYTF. CDR3 nucleotides: TGTGCCAGCAGTTCTGTAGAAGAGAACTACTATGGCTACACCTTC.

This chain links TRBV7-8 with TRBJ1-2, with D perhaps TRBD1 (5 bases). CDR3 size: 15 residues. Germline lookup yields CDR1 SGHVS and CDR2 FQNEAQ. V lost 0 bases, J lost 2 bases, and 10 bases lay in between. CDR3 loop: CASSLAGRENYGYTF. DNA of the CDR3: TGTGCCAGCAGCTTAGCGGGCAGGGAAAACTATGGCTACACCTTC.

V is TRBV27 and J is TRBJ2-3; D gene unclear. The CDR3 has 16 residues. The V end was cut by 5 bases, the J end by 0 bases, with 15 bases between. Germline V gene data show CDR1 as MNHEY and CDR2 as SMNVEV (reference sequence). CDR3 nucleotides: TGTGCCAGCAGTCCCCCCTATTTAACGAGCACAGATACGCAGTATTTT. The encoded protein is CASSPPYLTSTDTQYF.

The V gene is TRBV12-3 or TRBV12-4, the J gene TRBJ2-7, with 12 nucleotides matching TRBD1. This CDR3 contains 16 residues. J was trimmed by 4 bases and V by 5 bases; bases with no gene match: 9. CDR3 protein: CASSPARDRGLYEQYF. In DNA form, the CDR3 reads TGTGCCAGCAGTCCGGCCAGGGACAGGGGGCTATACGAGCAGTACTTC.

In nucleotides, the CDR3 is TGTGCCAGCAGTGCCCGACAGGACCATAATTCACCCCTCCACTTT. It encodes CASSARQDHNSPLHF. The rearrangement joins TRBV6-2 or TRBV6-3 to TRBJ1-6, with D perhaps matching TRBD1 (6 bases). Trimming removed 5 bases at V and 5 bases at J, with 13 bases between. Germline loops: CDR1 MNHEY, CDR2 SVGEGT. The length of the CDR3 is 15 residues.

The chain employs TRBV7-2 and TRBJ2-2, with D unresolved. Germline CDR1 SGHTA, CDR2 FQGNSA. Between the trimmed V and J ends, which lost 6 bases and 1 base, there was a span of 12 bases. CDR3 length: 15 residues. In DNA, the CDR3 is TGTGCCAGCAGTCCTAGGCCGGTGAACACCGGGGAGCTGTTTTTT. This gives the protein CASSPRPVNTGELFF.

The chain carries TRBV25-1 and TRBJ2-7, with D possibly called TRBD1 or TRBD2 (5 bases each). V shed 3 bases and J shed 6 bases, with 6 bases lying between them. Germline values: CDR1 MGHDK, CDR2 SYGVNS. The CDR3 is made up of 11 amino acids. The CDR3 loop is CASSDGAEQYF. The DNA for the CDR3 is TGTGCCAGCAGTGACGGGGCCGAGCAGTACTTC.

This chain joins TRBV7-6 and TRBJ2-2; D tentatively fits TRBD1 or TRBD2 (5 bases each). The CDR3 length is 15 residues. Germline loops: CDR1 SGHVS, CDR2 FNYEAQ. The germline V and J ends were trimmed by 0 bases and 6 bases, with 11 bases remaining between them. CDR3 protein: CASSLAPSGPGELFF. CDR3 in DNA: TGTGCCAGCAGCTTAGCCCCATCGGGACCCGGGGAGCTGTTTTTT.

The chain uses TRBV7-2 and TRBJ2-7; 8 nucleotides align to TRBD2. The CDR3 is 15 residues long. Germline V lookup: CDR1 SGHTA, CDR2 FQGNSA. J lost 2 bases, V lost 5 bases, and 8 bases had no gene match. The CDR3: CASSGPGGHPYEQYF. Written as DNA, the CDR3 is TGTGCCAGCAGCGGCCCGGGAGGGCACCCCTACGAGCAGTACTTC.

The chain couples TRBV24-1 to TRBJ2-2; D call uncertain. The CDR3 runs to 13 residues. Per germline, CDR1 KGHDR and CDR2 SFDVKD. Between the trimmed V and J ends, which lost 4 bases and 1 base, there was a span of 3 bases. CDR3: CATSEMNTGELFF. The CDR3 DNA reads as TGTGCCACCAGTGAGATGAACACCGGGGAGCTGTTTTTT.

This clonotype was observed a few times. This chain links TRBV28 with TRBJ1-1; perhaps TRBD1 as D (5 bases). Trimming left V 4 bases short and J 3 bases short, with 21 bases between. CDR1 and CDR2 from the germline V gene are MDHEN and SYDVKM. CDR3 length: 17 amino acids. The CDR3 protein is CASSSPRRGGEDTEAFF. CDR3 nucleotide sequence: TGTGCCAGCAGTTCCCCGAGGAGGGGCGGGGAGGACACTGAAGCTTTCTTT.

The chain is built from TRBV27 and TRBJ2-3; the D is unclear. This CDR3 has 11 amino acids. Germline lookup yields CDR1 MNHEY and CDR2 SMNVEV (reference sequence). V lost 5 bases to trimming and J lost 4 bases, with 4 bases between them. The CDR3 spells CASSGADTQYF. DNA for the CDR3: TGTGCCAGCAGTGGGGCAGATACGCAGTATTTT.

This chain uses TRBV7-2 with TRBJ2-7; maybe TRBD1 (6 bases). Per the germline V gene, CDR1 is SGHTA and CDR2 is FQGNSA. The CDR3 contains 12 residues. Deletions cut 5 bases from V and 5 bases from J, with 10 bases between. The CDR3 reads CASSTGFDEQYF. The CDR3 DNA reads TGTGCCAGCAGCACAGGGTTCGACGAGCAGTACTTC.